The 19 T cell receptor beta chains presented below share a single source sample, sequenced in a study of blood T cell repertoires in COVID-19. The protocol was immunoSEQ multiplex PCR, while the TCRdb copy is restricted to in-frame clones and leaves out a portion. The data contain about 240,000 clones, approximately 90% of them seen just once; the ten biggest clones take up approximately 2.8%. Sequencing was carried out using PBMCs or T cells enriched from blood (not recorded which). The receptor set was obtained from a woman aged 25 to 45 with acute COVID-19.

The table lists this clone with many counts. The rearrangement joins TRBV19 to TRBJ2-1; D gene ambiguous. V was pared by 0 bases and J by 1 base, with 10 bases between. CDR3 length: 16 amino acids. In germline, CDR1 is LNHDA, CDR2 SQIVND (reference sequence). The CDR3 DNA is TGTGCCAGTAGTATAGACCCTATCCCGTCCTACAATGAGCAGTTCTTC. This sequence encodes CASSIDPIPSYNEQFF.

In this sample, this clone turned up a few times. The chain is built from TRBV10-3 and TRBJ1-5; tentatively, D is TRBD1 (5 bases). The CDR3 is 13 residues long. CDR1 is ENHRY and CDR2 is SYGVKD in the germline V gene. V lost 1 base and J 6 bases, leaving 7 bases between the germline ends. Here the CDR3 DNA reads TGTGCCATCAGTGAGTACAGGTCTCAGCCCCAGCATTTT. Residues: CAISEYRSQPQHF.

V is TRBV9 and J is TRBJ1-1, with 7 bases identical to TRBD1. CDR3 size: 20 residues. CDR1 SGDLS and CDR2 YYNGEE come from the germline V gene. The V gene end was trimmed by 3 bases and the J gene end by 3 bases; junction bases not matched to a gene: 23. CDR3 sequence: CASSASPNWLGKQGDTEAFF. The DNA of the CDR3 is TGTGCCAGCAGCGCCTCCCCCAACTGGCTCGGTAAGCAGGGGGACACTGAAGCTTTCTTT.

V gene TRBV6-5 combines with J gene TRBJ1-2, with 10 bases identical to TRBD1. Trimming cost V 6 bases and J 8 bases; bases outside gene matches: 9. This CDR3 is 14 amino acids long. Germline lookup yields CDR1 MNHEY and CDR2 SVGAGI. CDR3 residues: CASSLTGTGEGYTF. The CDR3 nucleotides are TGTGCCAGCAGCCTTACCGGGACAGGGGAAGGCTACACCTTC.

The CDR3 bases are TGTGCCAGCGCGGGGACAGTCCGCGAGACCCAGTACTTC. This sequence encodes CASAGTVRETQYF. The J gene is TRBJ2-5, the V gene TRBV7-2; perhaps TRBD1 as D (7 bases). Germline V gene sequence: CDR1 SGHTA, CDR2 FQGNSA. V lost 8 bases to trimming and J lost 5 bases, with 15 bases between them. This CDR3 has 13 residues.

The chain has TRBV6-5 and TRBJ1-2, with 7 bases that match TRBD1. J gave up 3 bases and V 2 bases, and 3 bases lay outside the gene matches. This CDR3 contains 14 residues. Germline CDR1 is MNHEY and CDR2 is SVGAGI. The CDR3 protein is CASSYGDRHYGYTF. The CDR3 DNA is TGTGCCAGCAGTTACGGGGACAGACACTATGGCTACACCTTC.

The chain carries TRBV27 and TRBJ2-7, with 7 bases that match TRBD1. V trimming: 3 bases; J trimming: 2 bases; junction bases outside the gene matches: 7. The length of the CDR3 is 15 residues. The germline V gene has CDR1 MNHEY and CDR2 SMNVEV (reference sequence). In DNA, the CDR3 is TGTGCCAGCAGTTTCTCCTGGACAGGTACCTACGAGCAGTACTTC. Translating gives CASSFSWTGTYEQYF.

V is TRBV19 and J is TRBJ2-1; 9 bases agree with TRBD1. CDR1 is LNHDA, CDR2 SQIVND, per germline (reference sequence). The CDR3 runs 16 residues. V lost 3 bases to trimming and J lost 6 bases; unmatched junction nucleotides: 9. CDR3 amino acids: CASSILETGGFNEQFF. Written as DNA, the CDR3 is TGTGCCAGTAGTATCCTAGAGACAGGGGGATTCAATGAGCAGTTCTTC.

V gene TRBV6-5 combines with J gene TRBJ1-3, with 7 bases matching TRBD1. V was pared by 5 bases and J by 4 bases, with 5 bases of the junction left unmatched. The germline V gene has CDR1 MNHEY and CDR2 SVGAGI. The CDR3 runs 14 residues. The CDR3 region is CASSPAGQGNTIYF. As DNA, the CDR3 is TGTGCCAGCAGTCCGGCGGGACAGGGAAACACCATATATTTT.

This clone was found once. The chain uses TRBV5-1 and TRBJ2-3; D might be TRBD2 (5 bases). The CDR3 is 16 residues long. The V and J ends lost 0 bases and 0 bases respectively, with 11 bases between them. The germline CDR1 and CDR2 sequences are SGHRS and YFSETQ. CDR3 bases: TGCGCCAGCAGCTTGGAGGGCGGAGGTAGCACAGATACGCAGTATTTT. This sequence encodes CASSLEGGGSTDTQYF.

The chain links TRBV6-4 to TRBJ1-2; 7 bases fit TRBD1. Germline V gene data show CDR1 as MRHNA and CDR2 as SNTAGT. The CDR3 has 15 amino acids. The V and J ends lost 6 bases and 7 bases, in that order; junction bases with no gene match: 14. CDR3 sequence: CASSGSAGQSGGYTF. The CDR3 bases are TGTGCCAGCAGCGGCAGCGCGGGACAGAGCGGTGGCTACACCTTC.

J is TRBJ1-1 and V is TRBV14; the D gene is possibly TRBD1 (5 bases). The CDR3 runs 14 residues. CDR1 is SGHDN and CDR2 is FVKESK in the germline V gene. The V and J ends lost 2 bases and 0 bases respectively, with 7 bases between them. The CDR3 coding sequence is TGTGCCAGCAGCCAACAGGGCATGAACACTGAAGCTTTCTTT. It translates to CASSQQGMNTEAFF.

The V call is TRBV10-3, the J call TRBJ1-1; D possibly corresponds to TRBD1 (5 bases). From germline, CDR1 is ENHRY and CDR2 SYGVKD. This CDR3 is 15 amino acids long. V was cut by 0 bases and J by 5 bases, with 13 bases left in between. The CDR3 DNA sequence: TGTGCCATCAGTGAGTCGAGGGGCGCGGGGACTGAAGCTTTCTTT. This translates into CAISESRGAGTEAFF.

The CDR3 coding sequence is TGCGCCAGCAGCTTTAGCGGCGAGCTCTACGAGCAGTACTTC. Encoded protein: CASSFSGELYEQYF. This rearrangement joins TRBV5-1 to TRBJ2-7; D might be TRBD2 (6 bases). From germline, CDR1 is SGHRS and CDR2 YFSETQ. This CDR3 is 14 amino acids long. Trimming removed 2 bases at V and 3 bases at J, with 12 bases between.

The chain uses TRBV7-6 and TRBJ2-2, with D possibly matching TRBD1 (6 bases). The CDR3 sequence is 16 residues long. The V end lost 5 bases, the J end lost 0 bases, and 13 bases lay between the germline ends. Germline V CDR1 and CDR2: SGHVS, FNYEAQ. CDR3 nucleotides: TGTGCCAGCAGCCCAAGACAGGTTGCGAACACCGGGGAGCTGTTTTTT. Its protein is CASSPRQVANTGELFF. Using reference TRBV7-6 and TRBJ2-2 for the parts outside the CDR3, the full variable domain is GAGVSQSPRYKVTKRGQDVALRCDPISGHVSLYWYRQALGQGPEFLTYFNYEAQQDKSGLPNDRFSAERPEGSISTLTIQRTEQRDSAMYRCASSPRQVANTGELFFGEGSRLTVL.

The chain has TRBV21-1 and TRBJ2-3; the table names TRBD1, a call not compared with the DNA. TRBV21-1 is classified as a pseudogene. CDR3 size: 19 residues. Written as DNA, the CDR3 is TGTGCCAGCAGCAAAGCCGATCGAACCGGGACAGCTAGCACAGATACGCAGTATTTT. Its protein is CASSKADRTGTASTDTQYF.

A few counts support this clone. V usage is TRBV25-1 and J usage is TRBJ1-1; possible D gene TRBD1, 6 bases. The CDR3 spans 15 residues. Germline CDR1 and CDR2: MGHDK and SYGVNS. Between the trimmed V and J ends, which lost 6 bases and 2 bases, there was a span of 16 bases. The CDR3 region is CASSPQGKVNTEAFF. The CDR3 DNA reads TGTGCCAGCAGCCCACAGGGTAAGGTCAACACTGAAGCTTTCTTT.

This clone was observed a handful of times. This rearrangement joins TRBV6-2 or TRBV6-3 to TRBJ1-1, with D maybe TRBD1 (6 bases). This CDR3 region has 14 residues. Deletions cut 2 bases from V and 10 bases from J, with 17 bases between. In germline, CDR1 is MNHEY, CDR2 SVGEGT. The CDR3 sequence: CASSYGTKSSGAFF. The CDR3 DNA reads TGTGCCAGCAGTTACGGGACAAAGTCGTCAGGAGCTTTCTTT.

The gene calls are TRBV5-1 and TRBJ1-3; the D is unclear. CDR3 length equals 14 residues. V dropped 2 bases and J dropped 0 bases, with 6 bases sitting between them. In germline, CDR1 is SGHRS, CDR2 YFSETQ. CDR3 residues: CASSFIGSGNTIYF. The CDR3 region has the DNA TGCGCCAGCAGCTTTATCGGCTCTGGAAACACCATATATTTT.